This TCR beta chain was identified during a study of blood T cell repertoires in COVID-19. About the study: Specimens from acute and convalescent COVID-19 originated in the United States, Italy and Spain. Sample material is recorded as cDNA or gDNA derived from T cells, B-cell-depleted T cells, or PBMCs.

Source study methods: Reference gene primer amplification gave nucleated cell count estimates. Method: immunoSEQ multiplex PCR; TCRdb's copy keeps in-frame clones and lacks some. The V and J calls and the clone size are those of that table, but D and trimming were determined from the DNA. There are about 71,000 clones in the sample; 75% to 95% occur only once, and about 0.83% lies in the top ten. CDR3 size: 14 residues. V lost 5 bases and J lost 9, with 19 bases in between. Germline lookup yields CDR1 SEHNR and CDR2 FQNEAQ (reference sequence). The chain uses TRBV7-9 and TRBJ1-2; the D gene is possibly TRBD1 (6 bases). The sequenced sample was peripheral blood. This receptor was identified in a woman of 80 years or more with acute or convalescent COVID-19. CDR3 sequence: CASSPRLDSRRYTF. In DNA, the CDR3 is TGTGCCAGCAGCCCCCGGTTGGACAGTCGACGCTACACCTTC.